The sequence of this T cell receptor (beta chain) was determined in a study of OX40 agonist ivuxolimab in advanced cancers. Findings and limits, study-wide: Low normalized T-cell clonal expansion was also seen in some nonresponders.

On this clone: Its antigen is still unknown.

This CDR3 region has 16 residues. Germline V gene sequence: CDR1 MNHNS, CDR2 SASEGT. Losses at the gene ends were 4 bases for V and 8 bases for J; bases not matched to a gene: 10. Data came from immunoSEQ multiplex PCR; TCRdb stores just in-frame clones and leaves some out. The data hold 65,000 to 90,000 clones, with approximately 92% observed a single time. This clonotype originated in an adult with an advanced solid tumor such as melanoma, head and neck, liver or kidney cancer. The sequencing used CD4+ or CD8+ T cells sorted from blood, collected in a trial of the OX40 agonist ivuxolimab. The chain recombines TRBV6-1 with TRBJ2-1; 11 positions agree with TRBD2. The CDR3 bases are TGTGCCAGCAGTGCTTTAGCGGGGGGGCCCAGCCATGAGCAGTTCTTC. Encoded protein: CASSALAGGPSHEQFF.